The 24 T cell receptor beta chains presented below share a single source sample, sequenced in a study of identical twins. TCRdb re-derived calls from the 5' RACE reads in MiXCR, one entry per CDR3 protein. The sample shows some 1,600,000 distinct CDR3 sequences, less than 40% of them seen only once. The sequencing input was cord blood. All receptors come from a newborn girl in good health.

V usage is TRBV7-6 and J usage is TRBJ2-1; 9 nucleotides agree with TRBD2. Trimming cost V 8 bases and J 0 bases; bases outside gene matches: 8. Germline V gene data show CDR1 as SGHVS and CDR2 as FNYEAQ. The CDR3 has 16 amino acids. The CDR3 loop reads CASSSSGGLSYNEQFF. The CDR3 DNA reads TGTGCCAGCTCTAGTAGCGGGGGCCTCTCCTACAATGAGCAGTTCTTC.

This chain links TRBV27 with TRBJ1-2; TRBD1 aligns across 9 bases. Trimming removed 5 bases from V and 10 bases from J; junction bases left unmatched: 11. This CDR3 has 14 amino acids. Germline values: CDR1 MNHEY, CDR2 SMNVEV (reference sequence). The CDR3 loop reads CASSLNRGLDDYTF. As DNA, the CDR3 is TGTGCCAGCAGTCTTAACAGGGGGCTGGATGACTACACCTTC.

This clonotype was picked up a small number of times. This rearrangement joins TRBV29-1 to TRBJ2-3; the match to TRBD2 covers 14 bases. There are 15 residues in the CDR3. The J segment lost 4 bases and the V segment lost 8 bases, leaving 8 bases of the junction unmatched. Germline V gene data show CDR1 as SQVTM and CDR2 as ANQGSEA. The CDR3 nucleotides read TGCAGCCTAACCCTGACTAGCGGGGGGGCAGATACGCAGTATTTT. It yields the protein CSLTLTSGGADTQYF.

The chain joins TRBV5-1 to TRBJ2-7; D perhaps matches TRBD2 (6 bases). Trimming took 4 bases from V and 6 from J, leaving 14 bases between them. Germline CDR1 SGHRS, CDR2 YFSETQ. This CDR3 has 13 amino acids. The CDR3 spells CASSPGTSLEQYF. The CDR3 bases are TGCGCCAGCAGCCCCGGGACTTCCCTCGAGCAGTACTTC.

The sample holds a few counts of this clonotype. The rearrangement joins TRBV27 to TRBJ1-2; 7 bases are shared with TRBD1. Germline V gene sequence: CDR1 MNHEY, CDR2 SMNVEV (reference sequence). V shed 5 bases, J shed 6 bases, and the junction held 9 bases outside the gene matches. This CDR3 spans 14 amino acids. The CDR3 reads CASSQTGRRDGYTF. Written as DNA, the CDR3 is TGTGCCAGCAGTCAGACAGGGAGGAGGGATGGCTACACCTTC.

This clonotype was seen repeatedly, ten times or more. This may come from a read error, since a much larger clone is one base off. J is TRBJ2-7 and V is TRBV6-5; D remains ambiguous. Germline CDR1 MNHEY, CDR2 SVGAGI. The V and J ends lost 7 bases and 3 bases respectively, with 7 bases between them. This CDR3 comprises 11 residues. CDR3 sequence reads: CASTQNYEQYF. CDR3 in DNA: TGTGCCAGCACCCAAAACTACGAGCAGTACTTC.

On this clonotype: One end of the junction is discordant with germline, which a read error may explain. The rearrangement joins TRBV9 to TRBJ2-5; TRBD1 agrees at 8 bases. Judging by the DNA end, TRBJ2-7 fits better; the J call may be wrong. This CDR3 is built from 14 residues. Germline loops: CDR1 SGDLS, CDR2 YYNGEE. DNA of the CDR3: TGTACCAGCAGCGGATCCGGGACAGGCTACGAGCAGTACTTC. Translated: CTSSGSGTGYEQYF.

The chain couples TRBV20-1 to TRBJ1-1, with no clear D. V shed 3 bases and J shed 3 bases, with 8 bases lying between them. The CDR3 contains 12 residues. CDR1 is DFQATT, CDR2 SNEGSKA, per germline (reference sequence). DNA of the CDR3: TGCAGTGCTAGCTTCAAGGACACTGAAGCTTTCTTT. Encoded protein: CSASFKDTEAFF.

The J gene is TRBJ2-1, the V gene TRBV6-5; perhaps TRBD2 as D (7 bases). Gene TRBJ2-7 matches the end of the DNA better, so the J call may be wrong. This CDR3 contains 15 residues. Germline values: CDR1 MNHEY, CDR2 SVGAGI. The CDR3 spells CASREGGGSYNEQYF. As DNA, the CDR3 is TGTGCCAGCAGGGAGGGGGGGGGCTCCTACAATGAGCAGTACTTC.

The chain employs TRBV11-2 and TRBJ2-5; 12 bases align to TRBD2. The CDR3 has 16 amino acids. With 5 bases clipped from V and 5 bases from J, the junction kept 9 bases outside the gene matches. The V gene's germline CDR1 is SGHAT and CDR2 FQNNGV. The CDR3 loop reads CASSPSGLAGGETQYF. CDR3 in DNA: TGTGCCAGCAGCCCTAGTGGTCTAGCGGGAGGGGAGACCCAGTACTTC.

The rearrangement uses TRBV14 and TRBJ2-3; 11 nucleotides line up with TRBD2. The germline V gene encodes CDR1 SGHDN and CDR2 FVKESK. Unmatched junction bases numbered 10, after V lost 1 base and J lost 1 base. The CDR3 is 19 residues long. This chain's CDR3 is CASSQGTQASGGRTDTQYF. As DNA, the CDR3 is TGTGCCAGCAGCCAAGGAACCCAGGCTAGCGGGGGGCGCACAGATACGCAGTATTTT.

V usage is TRBV5-1 and J usage is TRBJ1-2, with 8 bases fitting TRBD1. The CDR3 loop spans 14 amino acids. In germline, CDR1 is SGHRS, CDR2 YFSETQ. With V trimmed by 4 bases and J by 6 bases, 8 bases remained unmatched. CDR3 DNA: TGCGCCAGCAGCCCGATCGCAGGGGGCAATGGCTACACCTTC. Protein product: CASSPIAGGNGYTF.

The genes are TRBV5-6 and TRBJ2-3, with TRBD2 matching over 13 bases. The trim removed 0 bases at V and 3 bases at J, leaving 10 bases unmatched. The CDR3 has 19 amino acids. The V gene's germline CDR1 is SGHDT and CDR2 YYEEEE. This CDR3 reads CASSLAPGLAGRSTDTQYF. The CDR3 DNA reads as TGTGCCAGCAGCTTGGCCCCGGGACTAGCGGGACGGTCGACAGATACGCAGTATTTT.

The chain is built from TRBV6-2 or TRBV6-3 and TRBJ2-3; 12 bases line up with TRBD2. After removal of 2 bases from V and 3 bases from J, the junction contained 9 bases not matched to a gene. Germline-derived CDR1 and CDR2 are MNHEY and SVGEGT. The length of the CDR3 is 18 residues. The CDR3 region is CASSYSPRTSGRTDTQYF. The CDR3 nucleotides read TGTGCCAGCAGTTACAGCCCTCGAACTAGCGGGAGGACAGATACGCAGTATTTT.

This clonotype was observed a few times. The chain couples TRBV27 to TRBJ1-1, with a tentative D call TRBD1 (5 bases). CDR1 and CDR2 (germline): MNHEY, SMNVEV (reference sequence). CDR3 length: 14 amino acids. V shed 7 bases and J shed 0 bases, with 12 bases lying between them. The CDR3: CASKWGSMNTEAFF. In nucleotides, the CDR3 is TGTGCCAGCAAGTGGGGCAGCATGAACACTGAAGCTTTCTTT.

This clonotype was counted a few times. This rearrangement joins TRBV16 to TRBJ1-5, with a weak D call TRBD1 (5 bases). Trimming took 0 bases from V and 2 from J, leaving 17 bases between them. Germline CDR1 is KGHSY and CDR2 is FQNENV. The CDR3 is made up of 18 amino acids. The CDR3 loop reads CASSQSFGQLSRNQPQHF. The CDR3 DNA reads as TGTGCCAGCAGCCAATCTTTCGGACAATTATCTCGCAATCAGCCCCAGCATTTT.

The sample holds a few counts of this clonotype. The chain carries TRBV12-3 or TRBV12-4 and TRBJ1-2, with 7 bases aligning to TRBD1. J was trimmed by 4 bases and V by 1 base; bases with no gene match: 9. The CDR3 is made up of 16 amino acids. CDR3 region: CASSLGLGTAFYGYTF. DNA for the CDR3: TGTGCCAGCAGTTTAGGTCTCGGGACAGCCTTCTATGGCTACACCTTC.

This clonotype was counted between two and nine times. The V and J genes are TRBV6-5 and TRBJ2-6; D perhaps matches TRBD2 (5 bases). The CDR3 spans 14 residues. V was cut by 4 bases and J by 10 bases, with 14 bases left in between. CDR1 and CDR2 from the germline V gene are MNHEY and SVGAGI. CDR3 in DNA: TGTGCCAGCAGTTCTGGACTGACCCGTAACGTCCTGACTTTC. This sequence encodes CASSSGLTRNVLTF.

CDR3 coding DNA: TGTGCCAGCAGAGGAGAACTGACAGGGGGCGAGCAGTACTTC. It codes for CASRGELTGGEQYF. This chain uses TRBV25-1 with TRBJ2-7; 9 bases are a match to TRBD1. V lost 6 bases to trimming and J lost 6 bases; unmatched junction nucleotides: 9. In germline, CDR1 is MGHDK, CDR2 SYGVNS. The CDR3 contains 14 residues.

The V and J genes are TRBV20-1 and TRBJ2-2; 13 bases match TRBD2. Germline lookup yields CDR1 DFQATT and CDR2 SNEGSKA (reference sequence). The V and J ends lost 6 bases and 0 bases, in that order; junction bases with no gene match: 7. This CDR3 has 17 residues. This CDR3 is CSAVGLAGVANTGELFF. The CDR3 bases are TGCAGTGCGGTCGGACTAGCGGGAGTCGCGAACACCGGGGAGCTGTTTTTT.

The rearrangement joins TRBV5-1 to TRBJ2-7; the D is unclear. V was clipped by 7 bases and J by 0 bases, with 20 bases between them. The CDR3 consists of 16 residues. Germline V CDR1 and CDR2: SGHRS, YFSETQ. CDR3 nucleotide sequence: TGCGCCAGCGGCCCGGCAGAGGCTTACTTCTCCTACGAGCAGTACTTC. It translates to CASGPAEAYFSYEQYF.

As concerns this clonotype: One junction end does not reproduce the germline sequence, and a read error may be involved. The CDR3 loop is CASSEEKRSVFYEQYF. CDR3 sequence (DNA): TGTGCCAGCAGCGAAGAGAAGAGGAGCGTCTTCTACGAGCAGTACTTC. This rearrangement joins TRBV6-1 to TRBJ2-7; D is unresolved. Germline-derived CDR1 and CDR2 are MNHNS and SASEGT. The CDR3 contains 16 residues.

The chain combines TRBV9 with TRBJ2-1, with 10 bases that match TRBD2. The J segment lost 5 bases and the V segment lost 1 base, leaving 3 bases of the junction unmatched. The CDR3 has 15 amino acids. The germline gives CDR1 SGDLS, CDR2 YYNGEE. The CDR3 loop is CASSVRGLADNEQFF. In DNA, the CDR3 is TGTGCCAGCAGCGTACGAGGACTAGCGGACAATGAGCAGTTCTTC.

CDR3 bases: TGTGCCACCAGCAGAGATAGGACCACAGATACGCAGTATTTT. Its protein product is CATSRDRTTDTQYF. The V and J genes are TRBV15 and TRBJ2-3, with D unresolved. V dropped 0 bases and J dropped 2 bases, with 6 bases sitting between them. The CDR3 consists of 14 residues. The germline CDR1 and CDR2 sequences are LNHNV and YYDKDF (reference sequence).